The rows below give T cell receptor beta chains drawn from one sample of a study of OX40 agonist ivuxolimab in advanced cancers. Sequenced by immunoSEQ multiplex PCR; TCRdb stores in-frame clones only, minus some. This table holds 72,000 or so clones, more than 65% found once. The input for sequencing was CD4+ or CD8+ T cells sorted from blood, taken in a trial of the OX40 agonist ivuxolimab. The receptor source for this set is an adult with an advanced solid tumor such as melanoma, head and neck, liver or kidney cancer. Both conserved end residues are trimmed from each CDR3.

V gene: TRBV10-3; J gene: TRBJ2-5; CDR3 protein: AISERASGVQETQY
V gene: TRBV7-9; J gene: TRBJ1-1; CDR3 protein: ASSLRTGGLEAF
V gene: TRBV10-3; J gene: TRBJ2-5; CDR3 protein: AISDSSGGFQETQY
V gene: TRBV7-9; J gene: TRBJ1-2; CDR3 protein: ASSFPGTGAGRTKGYT
V gene: TRBV5-4; J gene: TRBJ1-1; CDR3 protein: ASSGGTGTVNTEAF
V gene: TRBV6-6; J gene: TRBJ2-7; CDR3 protein: ASGQGAGEQY
V gene: TRBV5-6; J gene: TRBJ1-5; CDR3 protein: ASSLQTAEQPQH
V gene: TRBV5-4; J gene: TRBJ1-4; CDR3 protein: ASSLASRAEKLF
V gene: TRBV6-5; J gene: TRBJ1-2; CDR3 protein: ASSSGWASLYGYT
V gene: TRBV25-1; J gene: TRBJ1-3; CDR3 protein: ASSETQEQGPGNTIY
V gene: TRBV5-1; J gene: TRBJ1-1; CDR3 protein: ASSLNTGQGATEAF
V gene: TRBV20-1; J gene: TRBJ2-3; CDR3 protein: SARFPDTQY
V gene: TRBV6-5; J gene: TRBJ1-6; CDR3 protein: ASSYWDGNNSPLH
V gene: TRBV18; J gene: TRBJ2-5; CDR3 protein: ASSIREGRETQY
V gene: TRBV5-1; J gene: TRBJ1-4; CDR3 protein: ASSPGTGGEKLF
V gene: TRBV7-2; J gene: TRBJ2-7; CDR3 protein: ASRAGIYEQY
V gene: TRBV28; J gene: TRBJ1-4; CDR3 protein: ASGTVREKLF
V gene: TRBV6-1; J gene: TRBJ1-3; CDR3 protein: ASSLSTAGNTIY
V gene: TRBV11-3; J gene: TRBJ2-2; CDR3 protein: ASSPTGLVTGELF
V gene: TRBV6-5; J gene: TRBJ1-5; CDR3 protein: ASSYSIGEQPQH
V gene: TRBV11-1; J gene: TRBJ2-2; CDR3 protein: ASSFLAGAPGELF
V gene: TRBV6-5; J gene: TRBJ1-4; CDR3 protein: ASSYSGSRDEKLF
V gene: TRBV19; J gene: TRBJ1-5; CDR3 protein: ASSTLGTGRRGNQPQH
V gene: TRBV10-3; J gene: TRBJ1-3; CDR3 protein: AISLGDGNTIY
V gene: TRBV4-2; J gene: TRBJ1-4; CDR3 protein: ASSQAGGYEKLF
V gene: TRBV6-1; J gene: TRBJ1-3; CDR3 protein: ASRLWEVGGNTIY
V gene: TRBV7-9; J gene: TRBJ1-2; CDR3 protein: ASRSGQDYGYT
V gene: TRBV6-4; J gene: TRBJ2-1; CDR3 protein: ASSGPGGTEQF
V gene: TRBV5-1; J gene: TRBJ2-1; CDR3 protein: ASSLEQRGGNEQF
V gene: TRBV25-1; J gene: TRBJ2-3; CDR3 protein: ASSEMRGAPDTQY
V gene: TRBV28; J gene: TRBJ1-5; CDR3 protein: ASSPPRTTARRNQPQH
V gene: TRBV6-5; J gene: TRBJ2-2; CDR3 protein: ATGQETGELF
V gene: TRBV4-3; J gene: TRBJ1-4; CDR3 protein: ASSLRMWGKLF
V gene: TRBV28; J gene: TRBJ1-2; CDR3 protein: ASSSGQGNYGYT
V gene: TRBV11-3; J gene: TRBJ2-3; CDR3 protein: ASSRGLARDTQY
V gene: TRBV5-6; J gene: TRBJ1-6; CDR3 protein: ASSLVGGEVKNSPLH
V gene: TRBV6-1; J gene: TRBJ2-7; CDR3 protein: ASSELPGLSEQY